Each of the 32 T cell receptor beta chains below was sequenced from the same sample in a study of response to subunit inactivated influenza vaccine. TCRdb analysed the RT-PCR reads with MiXCR anew, one entry per CDR3 protein. This sample carries 650,000 to 800,000 distinct CDR3 sequences, approximately 14% of them seen once, and the ten largest clones take approximately 7%. The source material was PBMCs from blood, sampled around 14 days before vaccination. These receptors came from a man aged 50-59 years who received an inactivated influenza vaccine.

V gene TRBV7-9 combines with J gene TRBJ1-1; a possible D gene is TRBD1 (5 bases). V lost 5 bases to trimming and J lost 1 base, with 14 bases between them. The CDR3 consists of 15 residues. The germline gives CDR1 SEHNR, CDR2 FQNEAQ (reference sequence). In DNA, the CDR3 is TGTGCCAGCAGCATACTCAGGGATACGAACACTGAAGCTTTCTTT. Protein: CASSILRDTNTEAFF.

V usage is TRBV11-2 and J usage is TRBJ2-2; D is perhaps TRBD2 (6 bases). The germline gives CDR1 SGHAT, CDR2 FQNNGV. The CDR3 is 15 amino acids. V lost 3 bases to trimming and J lost 0 bases, with 8 bases between them. The CDR3 DNA follows: TGTGCCAGCAGCTTGGACTATGCGAACACCGGGGAGCTGTTTTTT. This gives the protein CASSLDYANTGELFF.

The genes are TRBV5-1 and TRBJ1-3, with D possibly matching TRBD1 (6 bases). Per the germline V gene, CDR1 is SGHRS and CDR2 is YFSETQ. Trimming cost V 0 bases and J 4 bases, with 11 bases left between them. The CDR3 contains 15 residues. CDR3 sequence (DNA): TGCGCCAGCAGCTTGGGACAGGTGAACGGAAACACCATATATTTT. It yields the protein CASSLGQVNGNTIYF.

The gene calls are TRBV5-1 and TRBJ2-3; possible D gene TRBD2, 6 bases. The CDR3 extends over 15 amino acids. Trimming left V 6 bases short and J 6 bases short, with 20 bases between. The germline V gene has CDR1 SGHRS and CDR2 YFSETQ. The CDR3 is CASTLGEAVRDTQYF. DNA of the CDR3: TGCGCCAGCACCCTCGGGGAGGCCGTTCGCGATACGCAGTATTTT.

This chain connects TRBV10-3 to TRBJ2-5; the match to TRBD2 covers 8 bases. Germline loops: CDR1 ENHRY, CDR2 SYGVKD. CDR3 length: 13 amino acids. With 10 bases clipped from V and 1 base from J, the junction kept 5 bases outside the gene matches. The CDR3 reads CATKAGAQETQYF. The CDR3 nucleotides are TGTGCCACGAAAGCGGGAGCCCAAGAGACCCAGTACTTC.

The V gene is TRBV4-2, the J gene TRBJ1-1; the match to TRBD1 covers 10 bases. This CDR3 has 15 amino acids. Trimming took 3 bases from V and 1 from J; bases not matched to a gene: 2. CDR1 LGHNA and CDR2 YNFKEQ come from the germline V gene. The CDR3 protein is CASSQGQGRNTEAFF. The CDR3 region has the DNA TGTGCCAGCAGCCAGGGACAGGGGAGGAACACTGAAGCTTTCTTT.

This clonotype was seen many times. The chain links TRBV20-1 to TRBJ2-1; 10 bases are shared with TRBD2. The CDR3 covers 16 residues. The trim removed 0 bases at V and 12 bases at J, leaving 14 bases unmatched. The germline V gene encodes CDR1 DFQATT and CDR2 SNEGSKA (reference sequence). The CDR3 spells CSARDPLAGARGGQFF. The CDR3 DNA reads TGCAGTGCTAGAGATCCTCTAGCGGGAGCCCGAGGTGGGCAGTTCTTC.

This clonotype showed up just a few times. The gene calls are TRBV29-1 and TRBJ2-5; D is ambiguous. Germline V gene data show CDR1 as SQVTM and CDR2 as ANQGSEA. This CDR3 region has 12 residues. Trimming removed 4 bases at V and 1 base at J, with 7 bases between. Here the CDR3 DNA reads TGCAGCGTTGTATGGGGCCAAGAGACCCAGTACTTC. Protein sequence: CSVVWGQETQYF.

The gene calls are TRBV27 and TRBJ2-1; 11 nucleotides match TRBD2. The CDR3 is 15 residues long. Germline assignment: CDR1 MNHEY and CDR2 SMNVEV (reference sequence). V lost 4 bases and J lost 5; bases outside the gene matches: 4. For the CDR3, the DNA is TGTGCCAGCAGTTCTCGACTAGCGGGGAACAATGAGCAGTTCTTC. The encoded protein is CASSSRLAGNNEQFF.

The chain links TRBV5-1 to TRBJ2-3, with D possibly called TRBD1 or TRBD2 (6 bases each). The V end was cut by 4 bases, the J end by 4 bases, with 10 bases between. The germline gives CDR1 SGHRS, CDR2 YFSETQ. The CDR3 totals 13 residues. The DNA for the CDR3 is TGCGCCAGCAGCACTCGGGGGCCAGATACGCAGTATTTT. This gives the protein CASSTRGPDTQYF.

This clonotype was found a few times. The chain uses TRBV27 and TRBJ2-5, with D perhaps TRBD1 (6 bases). The CDR3 totals 14 residues. Trimming removed 8 bases at V and 4 bases at J, with 17 bases between. CDR1 is MNHEY and CDR2 is SMNVEV in the germline V gene (reference sequence). Here the CDR3 DNA reads TGTGCCAGCGGAACAGGGTTGGTGGGAGAGACCCAGTACTTC. Residues: CASGTGLVGETQYF.

J is TRBJ2-4 and V is TRBV4-1; no reliable D call. The germline V gene has CDR1 MGHRA and CDR2 YSYEKL. There are 19 residues in the CDR3. Deletions cut 1 base from V and 0 bases from J, with 19 bases between. The CDR3 DNA reads as TGCGCCAGCAGCCAAGTGGCTACCCCACAAGCACTAGCCAAAAACATTCAGTACTTC. Translated: CASSQVATPQALAKNIQYF.

This clonotype has a handful of counts. Here the CDR3 DNA reads TGTGCCAGCAGCCCTACAGGGGGGGAGCTGTTTTTT. Residues: CASSPTGGELFF. V is TRBV6-5 and J is TRBJ2-2; D possibly corresponds to TRBD1 (6 bases). This CDR3 comprises 12 residues. Trimming left V 6 bases short and J 8 bases short, with 10 bases between. Per the germline V gene, CDR1 is MNHEY and CDR2 is SVGAGI.

This clonotype was picked up many times. This chain links TRBV20-1 with TRBJ1-1; TRBD1 matches at 8 bases. The CDR3 length is 16 residues. Unmatched junction bases numbered 14, after V lost 5 bases and J lost 3 bases. The germline V gene has CDR1 DFQATT and CDR2 SNEGSKA (reference sequence). The DNA of the CDR3 is TGCAGTGCTCAACCATTTCAGGGGGCGCTCGACACTGAAGCTTTCTTT. Its protein is CSAQPFQGALDTEAFF.

This clonotype was picked up a small number of times. The chain is built from TRBV12-3 or TRBV12-4 and TRBJ2-5; D is uncertain. The germline V and J ends were trimmed by 3 bases and 5 bases, with 10 bases remaining between them. The CDR3 loop spans 13 amino acids. DNA for the CDR3: TGTGCCAGCAGTTTCCAAGTATCGGAGACCCAGTACTTC. This codes for CASSFQVSETQYF.

J is TRBJ2-2 and V is TRBV27; TRBD2 aligns across 12 bases. Germline CDR1 MNHEY, CDR2 SMNVEV (reference sequence). This CDR3 contains 15 residues. With V trimmed by 8 bases and J by 7 bases, 8 bases remained unmatched. DNA of the CDR3: TGTGCCAGCCGAAGTCCTAGCGGGAGGGGCGGGGAGCTGTTTTTT. Its protein is CASRSPSGRGGELFF.

This clonotype has more than one count but fewer than ten. The chain employs TRBV5-1 and TRBJ2-1; 7 nucleotides agree with TRBD1. The CDR3 runs to 17 residues. Germline CDR1 SGHRS, CDR2 YFSETQ. J was trimmed by 11 bases and V by 1 base; bases with no gene match: 18. In DNA form, the CDR3 reads TGCGCCAGCAGCTTGAACACCGGGACAGAAATCCCAAATCAGCAGTTCTTC. Encoded protein: CASSLNTGTEIPNQQFF.

This clonotype was picked up many times. The rearrangement uses TRBV5-1 and TRBJ2-1; D not certain. V lost 2 bases to trimming and J lost 7 bases, with 16 bases between them. Looked up from germline, CDR1 is SGHRS and CDR2 is YFSETQ. This CDR3 region has 15 residues. The CDR3 region is CASSFGGPGNNEQFF. The CDR3 DNA reads TGCGCCAGCAGCTTCGGCGGCCCGGGTAATAATGAGCAGTTCTTC. Full variable domain (outside the CDR3, taken from reference TRBV5-1 and TRBJ2-1): KAGVTQTPRYLIKTRGQQVTLSCSPISGHRSVSWYQQTPGQGLQFLFEYFSETQRNKGNFPGRFSGRQFSNSRSEMNVSTLELGDSALYLCASSFGGPGNNEQFFGPGTRLTVL.

This clonotype was recorded a few times. The chain recombines TRBV15 with TRBJ2-1; the D is unclear. This CDR3 comprises 14 residues. The V and J ends lost 4 bases and 7 bases respectively, with 14 bases between them. The V gene's germline CDR1 is LNHNV and CDR2 YYDKDF (reference sequence). CDR3 nucleotide sequence: TGTGCCACCAGCATAGACGGGTCATGGAATGAGCAGTTCTTC. It codes for CATSIDGSWNEQFF.

The chain has TRBV11-2 and TRBJ2-3; D is undetermined. This CDR3 has 15 residues. With 0 bases removed from V and 4 bases from J, the gap between germline ends came to 11 bases. CDR1 and CDR2 from the germline V gene are SGHAT and FQNNGV. As DNA, the CDR3 is TGTGCCAGCAGCTTAGATCTCGGGTTTGCAGATACGCAGTATTTT. As protein: CASSLDLGFADTQYF.

In its sample, this clonotype was seen a few times. The J gene is TRBJ2-1, the V gene TRBV3-1, with D possibly matching TRBD1 (5 bases). Germline V lookup: CDR1 LGHDT, CDR2 YNNKEL (reference sequence). CDR3 length equals 16 residues. Deletions cut 6 bases from V and 0 bases from J, with 15 bases between. In DNA, the CDR3 is TGTGCCAGCAGTCCCAGGGCCTTAAGCTCCTACAATGAGCAGTTCTTC. It specifies CASSPRALSSYNEQFF.

The V and J genes are TRBV7-6 and TRBJ1-5; D gene ambiguous. The CDR3 has 18 residues. Trimming took 2 bases from V and 7 from J, leaving 24 bases between them. The V gene's germline CDR1 is SGHVS and CDR2 FNYEAQ. The DNA of the CDR3 is TGTGCCAGCAGCTTATTTCCGAGGGAGCGGTTTCGGGAGCAGCCCCAGCATTTT. It encodes CASSLFPRERFREQPQHF.

V and J are TRBV7-3 and TRBJ1-1; D gene uncertain. V was trimmed by 5 bases and J by 3 bases, leaving 13 bases between them. The CDR3 runs 14 residues. Germline CDR1 reads SGHTA; CDR2 reads FQGTGA. The CDR3 bases are TGTGCCAGCAGCCCAGGCCGCGGGCACACTGAAGCTTTCTTT. Amino acid sequence: CASSPGRGHTEAFF.

The chain couples TRBV20-1 to TRBJ1-3; no firm D call. The CDR3 contains 16 residues. V lost 2 bases to trimming and J lost 0 bases, with 14 bases between them. From germline, CDR1 is DFQATT and CDR2 SNEGSKA (reference sequence). CDR3 bases: TGCAGTGCTAGATCGGGTCAAATAAGCTCTGGAAACACCATATATTTT. It is translated as CSARSGQISSGNTIYF.

The chain is built from TRBV28 and TRBJ2-7; TRBD2 is a possible D gene (7 bases). This CDR3 spans 15 amino acids. Between the trimmed V and J ends, which lost 7 bases and 5 bases, there was a span of 21 bases. The V gene's germline CDR1 is MDHEN and CDR2 SYDVKM. The CDR3 loop reads CASMRGRNTLDEQYF. The CDR3 DNA is TGTGCCAGCATGCGGGGGCGAAATACATTGGACGAGCAGTACTTC.

In this sample, this clonotype turned up a few times. The V gene is TRBV6-5, the J gene TRBJ2-7; 8 bases align to TRBD2. The germline CDR1 and CDR2 sequences are MNHEY and SVGAGI. V was clipped by 2 bases and J by 6 bases; unmatched bases: 18. The CDR3 is 18 amino acids. As DNA, the CDR3 is TGTGCCAGCAGTTACGACGGGGGGTCTGAGCGGGAGAGGGGCGAGCAGTACTTC. This codes for CASSYDGGSERERGEQYF.

Only a few counts were recorded for this clonotype. The chain joins TRBV5-4 to TRBJ1-2, with D possibly TRBD1 on 5 matching bases. The CDR3 loop spans 14 amino acids. Trimming took 2 bases from V and 6 from J, leaving 14 bases between them. CDR1 and CDR2 from the germline V gene are SGHNT and YYREEE (reference sequence). CDR3 protein: CASSLPGWGNGYTF. The CDR3 bases are TGTGCCAGCAGCTTACCAGGGTGGGGGAATGGCTACACCTTC. Full variable domain (missing parts from reference TRBV5-4 and TRBJ1-2): ETGVTQSPTHLIKTRGQQVTLRCSSQSGHNTVSWYQQALGQGPQFIFQYYREEENGRGNFPPRFSGLQFPNYSSELNVNALELDDSALYLCASSLPGWGNGYTFGSGTRLTVV.

The chain joins TRBV20-1 to TRBJ2-2; 10 positions agree with TRBD1. The CDR3 length is 15 residues. The ends lost 4 bases at V and 4 bases at J; junction bases unmatched: 6. Germline CDR1 DFQATT, CDR2 SNEGSKA (reference sequence). CDR3: CSATGQGVSTGELFF. DNA for the CDR3: TGCAGTGCTACCGGACAGGGGGTTAGCACCGGGGAGCTGTTTTTT.

This clonotype showed up many times. The chain uses TRBV10-3 and TRBJ2-7, with TRBD2 as a possible D gene (5 bases). Germline values: CDR1 ENHRY, CDR2 SYGVKD. V dropped 6 bases and J dropped 5 bases, with 11 bases sitting between them. The CDR3 spans 12 residues. The CDR3 spells CAIRVGENEQYF. The CDR3 DNA sequence: TGTGCCATCAGGGTCGGGGAGAACGAGCAGTACTTC.

This clonotype was counted only a few times. This chain links TRBV5-1 with TRBJ2-2; 9 nucleotides agree with TRBD1. CDR1 is SGHRS and CDR2 is YFSETQ in the germline V gene. The trim removed 3 bases at V and 5 bases at J, leaving 8 bases unmatched. This CDR3 region has 16 residues. DNA for the CDR3: TGCGCCAGCAGCTGGGGACAGGGATCCAGGACCGGGGAGCTGTTTTTT. Its protein product is CASSWGQGSRTGELFF.

The chain combines TRBV5-6 with TRBJ1-2; D is unclear. The CDR3 is 17 amino acids. Germline V gene lookup returns CDR1 SGHDT and CDR2 YYEEEE. Trimming took off 0 bases at V and 4 bases at J, with 19 bases between the two ends. The CDR3 sequence: CASSLGQVQTRIYGYTF. The DNA for the CDR3 is TGTGCCAGCAGCTTGGGCCAGGTTCAGACCAGGATCTATGGCTACACCTTC.

Turning to this clonotype: A read error may explain this, as a much larger clone is one base away. V usage is TRBV5-1 and J usage is TRBJ2-3; D is unclear. Germline CDR1 and CDR2: SGHRS and YFSETQ. This CDR3 contains 12 residues. Trimming stripped 0 bases from V and 7 bases from J, with 6 bases between. CDR3 sequence reads: CASSLDENTQYF. CDR3 bases: TGCGCCAGCAGCTTGGACGAAAATACGCAGTATTTT.